The 19 T cell receptor beta chains below come from one sample, sequenced in a study of blood T cells in healthy people across ages (dated by TCRdb to 2015 to 2017). The protocol used for the library was 5' RACE. The second PCR ran for roughly 7 to 12 cycles and used a J-beta primer mix along with a sample-barcoded 5' primer. TCRdb applied fastp at Q25 and MiXCR to the public reads, then kept only in-frame beta chains. Every entry covers one CDR3 protein and lists the most common genes and DNA from its rows. This sample gives over 1,500,000 distinct CDR3 sequences in total; roughly two fifths of them show up just once. The ten largest account for 20% to 25% of the sample. Source material: blood. The receptors come from a human donor in good health.

This clonotype turned up a few times. The chain recombines TRBV2 with TRBJ2-7, with 8 bases aligning to TRBD2. The CDR3 runs to 15 residues. Germline V gives CDR1 SNHLY, CDR2 FYNNEI. Germline trimming cut 8 bases from V and 4 bases from J; bases unmatched to any gene: 13. The DNA of the CDR3 is TGTGCCAGCTCCCTCCTTCTATCGGGGGGGTACGAGCAGTACTTC. Protein sequence: CASSLLLSGGYEQYF.

This rearrangement joins TRBV19 to TRBJ2-1; 8 nucleotides agree with TRBD2. This CDR3 comprises 16 residues. Germline V gene sequence: CDR1 LNHDA, CDR2 SQIVND (reference sequence). V lost 3 bases, J lost 3 bases, and 7 bases stayed unmatched. CDR3 DNA sequence: TGTGCCAGTAGTATCTTCCAACTAGCGGTCTACAATGAGCAGTTCTTC. Protein: CASSIFQLAVYNEQFF. Full variable domain (outside the CDR3, taken from reference TRBV19 and TRBJ2-1): DGGITQSPKYLFRKEGQNVTLSCEQNLNHDAMYWYRQDPGQGLRLIYYSQIVNDFQKGDIAEGYSVSREKKESFPLTVTSAQKNPTAFYLCASSIFQLAVYNEQFFGPGTRLTVL.

This clonotype has only a few counts. The chain recombines TRBV20-1 with TRBJ2-3, with 13 nucleotides matching TRBD2. This CDR3 comprises 14 residues. With V trimmed by 6 bases and J by 7 bases, 7 bases remained unmatched. Per germline, CDR1 DFQATT and CDR2 SNEGSKA (reference sequence). CDR3 residues: CSARGLAGVYTQYF. DNA for the CDR3: TGCAGTGCCCGTGGACTAGCGGGGGTGTATACGCAGTATTTT.

In this sample, this clonotype turned up many times. This chain uses TRBV12-3 or TRBV12-4 with TRBJ1-5; D is uncertain. CDR3 length: 14 residues. V was cut by 4 bases and J by 2 bases, with 9 bases left in between. CDR3 coding DNA: TGTGCCAGCAGTTGGGGTACGGGCAATCAGCCCCAGCATTTT. Translating gives CASSWGTGNQPQHF.

The chain links TRBV4-2 to TRBJ2-7, with D unresolved. Germline CDR1 LGHNA, CDR2 YNFKEQ. Trimming removed 0 bases from V and 2 bases from J, with 8 bases in between. The CDR3 has 14 amino acids. CDR3 sequence reads: CASSQEQRTYEQYF. As DNA, the CDR3 is TGTGCCAGCAGCCAAGAACAGAGAACCTACGAGCAGTACTTC.

The chain employs TRBV6-2 or TRBV6-3 and TRBJ2-1; D unclear. Germline V CDR1 and CDR2: MNHEY, SVGEGT. This CDR3 is 15 amino acids long. V was trimmed by 2 bases and J by 3 bases, leaving 11 bases between them. The CDR3 nucleotides read TGTGCCAGCAGTTACGCCCCCGGCCTCTACAATGAGCAGTTCTTC. It is translated as CASSYAPGLYNEQFF.

The rearrangement joins TRBV27 to TRBJ2-1; D ambiguous. The J call may not be correct, given that the DNA end is closer to TRBJ2-7. Germline CDR1 is MNHEY and CDR2 is SMNVEV (reference sequence). This CDR3 region has 14 residues. The CDR3 spells CASSDRTSYNEQYF. The CDR3 nucleotides read TGTGCCAGCAGCGACCGGACCTCCTACAATGAGCAGTACTTC.

Comment on this clonotype: A read error may be the cause here, since a much bigger clone is one base away. The gene calls are TRBV6-2 or TRBV6-3 and TRBJ2-7, with unresolved D. Germline V gives CDR1 MNHEY, CDR2 SVGEGT. The CDR3 covers 13 residues. Here the CDR3 DNA reads TGTGCCAGCAGTTTACTCCCCTCCTGCGAGCAGTACTTC. Translated, it gives CASSLLPSCEQYF.

Ten or more counts support this clonotype. The chain has TRBV7-3 and TRBJ2-1; 8 nucleotides line up with TRBD1. V lost 8 bases to trimming and J lost 3 bases; unmatched junction nucleotides: 9. Germline CDR1 and CDR2: SGHTA and FQGTGA. The CDR3 loop spans 15 amino acids. CDR3 DNA sequence: TGTGCCAGCGCACCGGCAGGGGGCAACTACAATGAGCAGTTCTTC. The encoded protein is CASAPAGGNYNEQFF.

The rearrangement links TRBV2 to TRBJ2-5; TRBD1 is a possible D gene (5 bases). CDR3 length: 14 residues. Per the germline V gene, CDR1 is SNHLY and CDR2 is FYNNEI. Trimming cost V 4 bases and J 1 base, with 10 bases left between them. The CDR3 DNA follows: TGTGCCAGCAGTGTTGAGACAGTCCAAGAGACCCAGTACTTC. Translation gives CASSVETVQETQYF.

For the CDR3, the DNA is TGTGCCAGCTGGTCCAGGGGGCTGGAGACTGAAGCTTTCTTT. It specifies CASWSRGLETEAFF. The chain couples TRBV6-5 to TRBJ1-1; TRBD1 matches at 8 bases. CDR1 is MNHEY, CDR2 SVGAGI, per germline. The CDR3 runs 14 residues. With 8 bases clipped from V and 5 bases from J, the junction kept 10 bases outside the gene matches.

Concerning this clonotype itself: A read error may produce the germline difference seen at one junction end. V usage is TRBV27 and J usage is TRBJ2-1, with D uncertain. From germline, CDR1 is MNHEY and CDR2 SMNVEV (reference sequence). The CDR3 loop spans 15 amino acids. CDR3 sequence (DNA): TGTGCCAGCAGTATATCGGCAGGATCCTACAATGAGCAGTTCTTC. Residues: CASSISAGSYNEQFF.

This clonotype was counted once. The rearrangement joins TRBV29-1 to TRBJ1-1; D perhaps matches TRBD1 (5 bases). V dropped 6 bases and J dropped 0 bases, with 17 bases sitting between them. Germline values: CDR1 SQVTM, CDR2 ANQGSEA. This CDR3 region has 15 residues. The CDR3 here is CSVRGLLRVNTEAFF. The CDR3 DNA is TGCAGCGTAAGGGGTCTATTGAGGGTGAACACTGAAGCTTTCTTT.

J is TRBJ2-7 and V is TRBV29-1; TRBD2 aligns across 15 bases. The CDR3 is 14 amino acids. Germline V gene data show CDR1 as SQVTM and CDR2 as ANQGSEA. Germline trimming cut 7 bases from V and 6 bases from J; bases unmatched to any gene: 7. This chain's CDR3 is CSAGTSGGYLEQYF. CDR3 nucleotides: TGCAGCGCAGGGACTAGCGGGGGGTACCTCGAGCAGTACTTC.

In its sample, this clonotype was seen many times. One junction end disagrees with the germline gene, perhaps due to a read error. The chain couples TRBV5-1 to TRBJ1-2; D is uncertain. Germline V gene lookup returns CDR1 SGHRS and CDR2 YFSETQ. The CDR3 totals 13 residues. DNA of the CDR3: TGTGCCAGCAGCGTAGATATCGACTATGGCTACACCTTC. This sequence encodes CASSVDIDYGYTF.

The genes are TRBV6-5 and TRBJ2-1; D unresolved. This CDR3 is 15 amino acids long. Looked up from germline, CDR1 is MNHEY and CDR2 is SVGAGI. The V gene lost 0 bases and the J gene lost 3 bases, with 9 bases spanning the gap. Here the CDR3 reads CASSYSSAYYNEQFF. DNA of the CDR3: TGTGCCAGCAGTTACTCGAGTGCCTACTACAATGAGCAGTTCTTC.

The sample holds a few counts of this clonotype. V and J are TRBV6-2 or TRBV6-3 and TRBJ2-5; a weak D match, TRBD2 (5 bases). In germline, CDR1 is MNHEY, CDR2 SVGEGT. V gave up 4 bases and J gave up 4 bases, with 10 bases separating them. This CDR3 has 13 residues. CDR3 bases: TGTGCCAGCAGTTGGGCCGGAGGAGAGACCCAGTACTTC. Amino acids: CASSWAGGETQYF.

This clonotype was counted between two and nine times. The V call is TRBV28, the J call TRBJ2-1, with TRBD2 matching over 10 bases. The CDR3 extends over 15 amino acids. Unmatched junction bases numbered 6, after V lost 6 bases and J lost 4 bases. Germline V CDR1 and CDR2: MDHEN, SYDVKM. The CDR3 nucleotides read TGTGCCAGCAGGGCAAGCGGGGGGGCTTACAATGAGCAGTTCTTC. As protein: CASRASGGAYNEQFF.

There are a few counts of this clonotype. The chain has TRBV7-8 and TRBJ2-5, with D perhaps being TRBD1 or TRBD2 (8 bases each). Germline V CDR1 and CDR2: SGHVS, FQNEAQ. The V end was cut by 5 bases, the J end by 5 bases, with 24 bases between. The CDR3 sequence is 17 residues long. The CDR3 sequence: CASSPLGGAGGWETQYF. The CDR3 DNA reads as TGTGCCAGCAGCCCCCTCGGGGGGGCAGGGGGCTGGGAGACCCAGTACTTC.